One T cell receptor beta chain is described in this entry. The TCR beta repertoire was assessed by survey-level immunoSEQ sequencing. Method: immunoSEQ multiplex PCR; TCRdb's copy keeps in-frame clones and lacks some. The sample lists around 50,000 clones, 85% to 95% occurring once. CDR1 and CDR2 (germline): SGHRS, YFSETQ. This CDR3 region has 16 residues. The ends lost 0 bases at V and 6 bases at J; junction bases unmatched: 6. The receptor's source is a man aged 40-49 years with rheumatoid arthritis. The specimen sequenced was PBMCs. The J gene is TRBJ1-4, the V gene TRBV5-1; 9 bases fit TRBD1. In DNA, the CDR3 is TGCGCCAGCAGCTTGGCCCTCACAGGGGGCGATGAAAAACTGTTTTTT. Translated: CASSLALTGGDEKLFF. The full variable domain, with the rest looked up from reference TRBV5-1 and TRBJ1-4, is KAGVTQTPRYLIKTRGQQVTLSCSPISGHRSVSWYQQTPGQGLQFLFEYFSETQRNKGNFPGRFSGRQFSNSRSEMNVSTLELGDSALYLCASSLALTGGDEKLFFGSGTQLSVL.